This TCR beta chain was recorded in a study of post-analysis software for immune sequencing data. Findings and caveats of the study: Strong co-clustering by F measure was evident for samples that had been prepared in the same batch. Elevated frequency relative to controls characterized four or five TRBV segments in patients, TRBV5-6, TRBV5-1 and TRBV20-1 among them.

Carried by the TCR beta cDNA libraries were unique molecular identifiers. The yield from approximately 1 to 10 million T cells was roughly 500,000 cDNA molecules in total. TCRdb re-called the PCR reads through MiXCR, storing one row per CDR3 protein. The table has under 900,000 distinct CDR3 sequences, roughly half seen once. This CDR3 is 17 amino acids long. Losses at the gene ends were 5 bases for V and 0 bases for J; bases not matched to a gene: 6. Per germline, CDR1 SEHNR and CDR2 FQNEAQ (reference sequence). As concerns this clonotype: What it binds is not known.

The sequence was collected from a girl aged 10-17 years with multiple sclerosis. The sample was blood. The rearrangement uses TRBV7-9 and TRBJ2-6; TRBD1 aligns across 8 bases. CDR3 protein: CASSLTRGPSGANVLTF. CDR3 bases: TGTGCCAGCAGCCTCACCAGGGGGCCCTCTGGGGCCAACGTCCTGACTTTC.